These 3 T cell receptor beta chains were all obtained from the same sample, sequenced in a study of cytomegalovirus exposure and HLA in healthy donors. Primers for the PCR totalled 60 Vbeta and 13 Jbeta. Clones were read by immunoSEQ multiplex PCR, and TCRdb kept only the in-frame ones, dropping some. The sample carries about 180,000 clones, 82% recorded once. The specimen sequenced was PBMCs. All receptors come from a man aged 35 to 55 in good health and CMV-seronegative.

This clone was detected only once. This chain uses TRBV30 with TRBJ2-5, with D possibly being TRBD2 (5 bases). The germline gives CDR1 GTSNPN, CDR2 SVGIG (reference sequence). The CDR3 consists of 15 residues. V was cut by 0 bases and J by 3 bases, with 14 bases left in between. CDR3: CAWSVRGFGKETQYF. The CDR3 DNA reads TGTGCCTGGAGTGTACGAGGGTTCGGGAAAGAGACCCAGTACTTC.

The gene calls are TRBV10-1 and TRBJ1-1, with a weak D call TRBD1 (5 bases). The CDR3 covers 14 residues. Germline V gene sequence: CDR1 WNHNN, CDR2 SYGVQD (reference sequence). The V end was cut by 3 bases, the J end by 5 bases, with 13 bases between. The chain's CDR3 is CASSDRGEGTEAFF. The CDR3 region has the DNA TGCGCCAGCAGTGACCGGGGGGAAGGAACTGAAGCTTTCTTT.

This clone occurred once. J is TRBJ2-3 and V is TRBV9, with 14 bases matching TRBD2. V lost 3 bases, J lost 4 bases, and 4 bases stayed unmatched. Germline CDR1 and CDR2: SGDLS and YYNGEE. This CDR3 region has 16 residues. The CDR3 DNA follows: TGTGCCAGCAGCGGCCGACTAGCGGGAGGGTCAGATACGCAGTATTTT. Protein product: CASSGRLAGGSDTQYF.